A selection of T cell receptor beta chains follows, all from one sample in a study of Ad26.COV2.S vaccination and SARS-CoV-2 variants. Assay: immunoSEQ multiplex PCR; the TCRdb copy retains only in-frame clones and omits some. The sample holds 400,000 to 450,000 clones, approximately 92% seen once. This specimen was peripheral blood, taken in a trial of Ad26.COV2.S vaccine versus placebo. These receptors came from a person aged 18-60 years who received the Ad26.COV2.S COVID-19 vaccine or a placebo. CDR3s include the opening cysteine and the closing phenylalanine or tryptophan. D genes are given only for firm matches. Only some rows state a clone size, as once, few, many or a class for expanded clones.

D	J	V	size	CDR3	DNA
-	TRBJ2-6	TRBV24-1	-	CATSDRDTGANVLTF	TGTGCCACCAGTGACCGGGACACTGGGGCCAACGTCCTGACTTTC
-	TRBJ2-1	TRBV2	-	CASRDSNNEQFF	TGTGCCAGCAGAGATAGTAACAATGAGCAGTTCTTC
-	TRBJ2-2	TRBV21-1	-	CASSKVKGREGLDTGELFF	TGTGCCAGCAGCAAAGTAAAAGGGCGGGAGGGCCTCGACACCGGGGAGCTGTTTTTT
-	TRBJ2-7	TRBV7-6	-	CASSPGPSYEQYF	TGTGCCAGCAGTCCGGGACCTTCCTACGAGCAGTACTTC
-	TRBJ2-7	TRBV12-3/TRBV12-4	-	CASSLGESYEQYF	TGTGCCAGCAGTTTGGGTGAGTCCTACGAGCAGTACTTC
-	TRBJ1-2	TRBV29-1	-	CSVSPRLNYGYTF	TGCAGCGTTAGTCCCCGGCTTAACTATGGCTACACCTTC
TRBD2	TRBJ2-7	TRBV11-1	once	CASSLTSGTIYEQYF	TGTGCCAGCAGCTTGACTAGCGGGACTATCTACGAGCAGTACTTC
-	TRBJ1-1	TRBV28	-	CASSRRTAVTEAFF	TGTGCCAGCAGTCGACGGACAGCAGTCACTGAAGCTTTCTTT
-	TRBJ2-5	TRBV5-5	-	CASSSFRGRETQYF	TGTGCCAGCAGCTCGTTCAGGGGGAGGGAGACCCAGTACTTC
-	TRBJ2-3	TRBV10-1	-	CASSESSGDTQYF	TGCGCCAGCAGTGAGTCGAGTGGAGATACGCAGTATTTT
-	TRBJ2-6	TRBV19	-	CASSLGIHTANVLTF	TGTGCCAGTAGTCTGGGGATCCATACGGCCAACGTCCTGACTTTC
-	TRBJ1-1	TRBV27	once	CASSPLLNTEAFF	TGTGCCAGCAGTCCCCTCCTTAACACTGAAGCTTTCTTT
-	TRBJ1-1	TRBV12-3/TRBV12-4	-	CASSLVSGRAFF	TGTGCCAGCAGTTTAGTGTCAGGGCGGGCTTTCTTT
-	TRBJ1-5	TRBV3-1/TRBV3-2	few	CASSPNHSNQPQHF	TGTGCCAGCAGCCCTAACCATAGCAATCAGCCCCAGCATTTT
TRBD2	TRBJ2-1	TRBV27	-	CASSLSMVAGAYNEQFF	TGTGCCAGCAGTTTATCGATGGTGGCGGGAGCTTACAATGAGCAGTTCTTC
TRBD2	TRBJ2-3	TRBV30	-	CAWSEGTSGATDTQYF	TGTGCCTGGAGTGAAGGGACTAGCGGAGCCACAGATACGCAGTATTTT
-	TRBJ1-4	TRBV18	-	CASSPLEDPGSEKLFF	TGTGCCAGCTCACCACTAGAGGACCCGGGGAGTGAAAAACTGTTTTTT
-	TRBJ2-6	TRBV6-5	-	CASRNYTLGTNVLTF	TGTGCCAGCAGGAATTATACTCTGGGGACCAACGTCCTGACTTTC
TRBD2	TRBJ2-7	TRBV29-1	-	CSVGGLAGSYEQYF	TGCAGCGTTGGGGGACTAGCGGGATCCTACGAGCAGTACTTC
TRBD2	TRBJ2-2	TRBV27	-	CASSSFSGLLAGGPGELFF	TGTGCCAGCAGTTCTTTTTCGGGGCTCCTAGCGGGAGGGCCAGGGGAGCTGTTTTTT
-	TRBJ1-3	TRBV30	-	CAWSPGRPASGNTIYF	TGTGCCTGGAGTCCAGGGAGGCCTGCCTCTGGAAACACCATATATTTT
TRBD1	TRBJ1-2	TRBV7-3	-	CASSLNGQVLYGYTF	TGTGCCAGCAGCTTAAATGGACAGGTGTTGTATGGCTACACCTTC
TRBD2	TRBJ2-7	TRBV5-5	-	CASSRTSYEQYF	TGTGCCAGCAGCCGGACTAGCTACGAGCAGTACTTC
-	TRBJ2-2	TRBV9	-	CASSVDPRDQRGTTGELFF	TGTGCCAGCAGCGTAGACCCCCGGGACCAGCGAGGGACGACCGGGGAGCTGTTTTTT
-	TRBJ1-2	TRBV30	-	CAWSTYGVELYGYTF	TGTGCCTGGAGTACTTATGGGGTTGAGCTCTATGGCTACACCTTC
TRBD1	TRBJ2-1	TRBV27	-	CASSQGGQGSYNEQFF	TGTGCCAGCAGTCAAGGGGGACAGGGTTCTTACAATGAGCAGTTCTTC
-	TRBJ1-3	TRBV7-9	-	CASRSGMAPSGNTIYF	TGTGCCAGCAGGTCGGGGATGGCCCCCTCTGGAAACACCATATATTTT
TRBD1	TRBJ1-1	TRBV20-1	once	CSASPTNRGTEAFF	TGCAGTGCCAGTCCGACTAACAGGGGCACTGAAGCTTTCTTT
TRBD2	TRBJ2-2	TRBV30	-	CAWSVASGRFGGELFF	TGTGCCTGGAGTGTGGCTAGCGGGAGGTTTGGCGGGGAGCTGTTTTTT
-	TRBJ2-7	TRBV6-5	-	CASRKTGSSYEQYF	TGTGCCAGCAGGAAGACAGGTTCGTCCTACGAGCAGTACTTC
-	TRBJ2-5	TRBV12-3/TRBV12-4	-	CASSLLYQETQYF	TGTGCCAGCAGTCTTCTTTATCAAGAGACCCAGTACTTC
TRBD1	TRBJ2-1	TRBV4-3	-	CASSRPDRDNEQFF	TGCGCCAGCAGCCGACCCGACAGGGACAATGAGCAGTTCTTC
-	TRBJ2-7	TRBV7-9	-	CASSLGSRAHEQYF	TGTGCCAGCAGCTTAGGTTCCAGGGCCCACGAGCAGTACTTC
-	TRBJ2-1	TRBV30	-	CAWSLVDEQFF	TGTGCCTGGAGCTTAGTGGATGAGCAGTTCTTC
-	TRBJ2-2	TRBV15	-	CATSRDPAGELFF	TGTGCCACCAGCAGAGATCCAGCCGGGGAGCTGTTTTTT